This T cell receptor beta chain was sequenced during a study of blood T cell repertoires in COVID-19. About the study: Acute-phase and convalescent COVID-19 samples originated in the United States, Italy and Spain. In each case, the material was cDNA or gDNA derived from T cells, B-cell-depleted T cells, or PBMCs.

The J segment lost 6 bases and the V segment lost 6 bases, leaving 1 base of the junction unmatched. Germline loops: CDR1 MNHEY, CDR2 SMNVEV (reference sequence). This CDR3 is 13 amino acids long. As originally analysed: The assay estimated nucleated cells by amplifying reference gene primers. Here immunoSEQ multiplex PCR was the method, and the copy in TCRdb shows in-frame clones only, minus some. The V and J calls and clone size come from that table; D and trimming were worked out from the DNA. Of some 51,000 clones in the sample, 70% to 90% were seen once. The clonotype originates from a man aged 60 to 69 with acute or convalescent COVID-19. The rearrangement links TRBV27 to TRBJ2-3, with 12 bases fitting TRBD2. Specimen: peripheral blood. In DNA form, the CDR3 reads TGTGCCAGCAGGACTAGCGGGAGTGATACGCAGTATTTT. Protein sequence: CASRTSGSDTQYF.